This TCR beta chain was documented in a study of blood T cell repertoires in COVID-19. Whole-study context: T cells, B-cell-depleted T cells, or PBMCs supplied cDNA or gDNA.

The assay was immunoSEQ multiplex PCR, and TCRdb's table has in-frame clones only and misses some. The repertoire consists of about 300,000 clones, with over 75% occurring once and the leading ten covering 1.1%. Categorization into cohorts depended on clinical history that participants reported. Donors of Cohort 3 who recovered were those that had two negative PCRs, clearance, or symptom resolution. Germline assignment: CDR1 LNHDA and CDR2 SQIVND (reference sequence). The CDR3 length is 16 residues. The ends lost 5 bases at V and 4 bases at J; junction bases unmatched: 10. This chain links TRBV19 with TRBJ1-5; 8 bases map to TRBD1. The receptor comes from a woman between 25 and 40 years old who had recovered from COVID-19. Specimen: PBMCs or T cells enriched from blood (not recorded which). The CDR3 DNA reads TGTGCCAGTAGTCTTCCCGCAACAGGGGGGAATCAGCCCCAGCATTTT. Protein: CASSLPATGGNQPQHF. The full variable domain, rest sourced from reference TRBV19 and TRBJ1-5, is DGGITQSPKYLFRKEGQNVTLSCEQNLNHDAMYWYRQDPGQGLRLIYYSQIVNDFQKGDIAEGYSVSREKKESFPLTVTSAQKNPTAFYLCASSLPATGGNQPQHFGDGTRLSIL.